The entry that follows covers one TCR beta chain sequence. Its antigen is not known. These data originate in a study of vaccination and CD4 T cells after COVID-19. Study details: Convalescent patients, SARS-CoV-2 positive by nasal swab PCR, comprised roughly ten mild cases and one severe case.

The germline V gene has CDR1 SEHNR and CDR2 FQNEAQ (reference sequence). Trimming shortened V by 2 bases and J by 8 bases, and 19 bases separated the two germline ends. This CDR3 spans 17 amino acids. TCRdb re-analysed the PCR reads in MiXCR, keeping a single row per CDR3 protein. The repertoire holds about 18,000 distinct CDR3 sequences, with 62% as singletons. Points from the study as a whole: From a median of about 21 to 40, SARS-CoV-2-reactive clonotypes increased, though not significantly. Spike mono-reactivity was the property of 304 of 307 vaccine-specific clones in convalescent patients.

The chain couples TRBV7-9 to TRBJ1-6; D is undetermined. This specimen was CD4+ T cells from blood, taken before SARS-CoV-2 vaccination. The TCR sequence derives from a human donor who had recovered from COVID-19. This CDR3 is CASSLWYHPEVDSPLHF. The CDR3 nucleotides are TGTGCCAGCAGCTTATGGTACCACCCGGAGGTGGATTCACCCCTCCACTTT. The variable domain in full, with the rest retrieved from reference TRBV7-9 and TRBJ1-6, is DTGVSQNPRHKITKRGQNVTFRCDPISEHNRLYWYRQTLGQGPEFLTYFQNEAQLEKSRLLSDRFSAERPKGSFSTLEIQRTEQGDSAMYLCASSLWYHPEVDSPLHFGNGTRLTVT.